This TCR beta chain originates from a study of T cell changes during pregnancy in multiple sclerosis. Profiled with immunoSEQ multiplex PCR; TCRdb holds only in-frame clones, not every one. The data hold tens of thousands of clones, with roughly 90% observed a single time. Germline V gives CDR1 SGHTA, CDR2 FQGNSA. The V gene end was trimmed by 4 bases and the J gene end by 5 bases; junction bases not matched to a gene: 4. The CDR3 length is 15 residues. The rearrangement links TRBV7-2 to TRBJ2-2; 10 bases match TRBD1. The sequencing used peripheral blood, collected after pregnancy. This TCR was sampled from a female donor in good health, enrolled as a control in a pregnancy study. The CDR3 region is CASSSGQGRTGELFF. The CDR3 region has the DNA TGTGCCAGCAGCTCGGGACAGGGGAGAACCGGGGAGCTGTTTTTT.